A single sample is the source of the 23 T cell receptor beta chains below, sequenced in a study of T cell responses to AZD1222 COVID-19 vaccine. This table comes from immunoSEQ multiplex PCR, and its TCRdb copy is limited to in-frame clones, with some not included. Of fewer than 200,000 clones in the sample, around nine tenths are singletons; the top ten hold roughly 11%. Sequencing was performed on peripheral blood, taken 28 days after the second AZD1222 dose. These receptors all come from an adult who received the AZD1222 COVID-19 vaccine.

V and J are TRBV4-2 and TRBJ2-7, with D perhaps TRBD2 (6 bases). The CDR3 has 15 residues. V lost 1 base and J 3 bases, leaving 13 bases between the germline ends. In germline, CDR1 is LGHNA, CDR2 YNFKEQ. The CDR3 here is CASSQGGVKSYEQYF. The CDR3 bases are TGTGCCAGCAGCCAAGGGGGGGTCAAAAGCTACGAGCAGTACTTC.

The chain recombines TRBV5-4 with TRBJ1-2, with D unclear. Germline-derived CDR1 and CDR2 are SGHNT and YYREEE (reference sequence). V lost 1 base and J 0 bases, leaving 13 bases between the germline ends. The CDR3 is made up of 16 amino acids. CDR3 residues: CASSLKRAVSNYGYTF. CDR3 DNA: TGTGCCAGCAGCTTGAAGCGGGCAGTTTCTAACTATGGCTACACCTTC.

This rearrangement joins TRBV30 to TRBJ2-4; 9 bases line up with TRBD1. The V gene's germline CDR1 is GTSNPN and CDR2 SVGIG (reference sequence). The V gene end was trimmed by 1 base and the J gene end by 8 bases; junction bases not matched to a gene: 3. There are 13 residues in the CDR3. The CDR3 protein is CAWSGDRVDIQYF. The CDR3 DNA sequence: TGTGCCTGGAGTGGGGACAGGGTAGACATTCAGTACTTC.

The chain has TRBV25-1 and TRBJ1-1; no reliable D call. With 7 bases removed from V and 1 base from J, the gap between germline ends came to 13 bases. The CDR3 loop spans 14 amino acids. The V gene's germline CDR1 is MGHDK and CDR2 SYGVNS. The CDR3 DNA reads TGTGCCAGCACCTCTACGGCAGGGAACACTGAAGCTTTCTTT. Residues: CASTSTAGNTEAFF.

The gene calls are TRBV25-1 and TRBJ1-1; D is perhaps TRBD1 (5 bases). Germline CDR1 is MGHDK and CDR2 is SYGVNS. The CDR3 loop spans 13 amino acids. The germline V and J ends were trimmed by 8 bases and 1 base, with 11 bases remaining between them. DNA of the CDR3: TGTGCCAGCGGGCCCGGACAGAACACTGAAGCTTTCTTT. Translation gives CASGPGQNTEAFF.

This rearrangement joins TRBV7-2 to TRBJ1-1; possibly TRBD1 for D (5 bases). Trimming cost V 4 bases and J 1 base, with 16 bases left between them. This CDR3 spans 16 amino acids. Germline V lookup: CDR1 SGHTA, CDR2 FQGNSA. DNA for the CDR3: TGTGCCAGCAGCTCCCGGGGACCCCTCCCGAACACTGAAGCTTTCTTT. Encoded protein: CASSSRGPLPNTEAFF.

This CDR3 is CASSQRHRLVGSGNTIYF. The DNA of the CDR3 is TGTGCCAGCAGCCAACGCCACAGGTTGGTTGGCTCTGGAAACACCATATATTTT. J is TRBJ1-3 and V is TRBV7-6; possible D gene TRBD1, 5 bases. Germline values: CDR1 SGHVS, CDR2 FNYEAQ. The germline V and J ends were trimmed by 5 bases and 0 bases, with 20 bases remaining between them. CDR3 size: 18 residues.

The CDR3 loop is CASSLDTYNNYEQYF. CDR3 nucleotides: TGCGCCAGCAGCTTGGACACCTATAATAACTACGAGCAGTACTTC. V usage is TRBV5-1 and J usage is TRBJ2-7; D is ambiguous. The CDR3 loop spans 15 amino acids. V was cut by 0 bases and J by 3 bases, with 13 bases left in between. Germline values: CDR1 SGHRS, CDR2 YFSETQ.

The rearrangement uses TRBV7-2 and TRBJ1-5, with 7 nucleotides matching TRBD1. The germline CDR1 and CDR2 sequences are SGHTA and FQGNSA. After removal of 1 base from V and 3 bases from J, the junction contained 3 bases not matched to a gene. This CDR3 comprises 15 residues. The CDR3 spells CASSLDRGNNQPQHF. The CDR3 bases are TGTGCCAGCAGCTTAGACAGGGGTAACAATCAGCCCCAGCATTTT.

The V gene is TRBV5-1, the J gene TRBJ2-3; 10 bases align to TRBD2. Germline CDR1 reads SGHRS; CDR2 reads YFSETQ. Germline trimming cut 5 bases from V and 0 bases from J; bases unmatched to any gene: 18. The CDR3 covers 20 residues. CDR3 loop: CASRTFPSGGRVPSTDTQYF. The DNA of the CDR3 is TGCGCCAGCAGGACCTTCCCTAGCGGGGGCCGGGTCCCTAGCACAGATACGCAGTATTTT.

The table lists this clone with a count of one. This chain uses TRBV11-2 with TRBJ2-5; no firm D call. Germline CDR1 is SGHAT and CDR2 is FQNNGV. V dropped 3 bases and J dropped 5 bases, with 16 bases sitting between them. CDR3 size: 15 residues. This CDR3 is CASSFGGPRSETQYF. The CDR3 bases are TGTGCCAGCAGCTTCGGCGGCCCAAGGTCGGAGACCCAGTACTTC.

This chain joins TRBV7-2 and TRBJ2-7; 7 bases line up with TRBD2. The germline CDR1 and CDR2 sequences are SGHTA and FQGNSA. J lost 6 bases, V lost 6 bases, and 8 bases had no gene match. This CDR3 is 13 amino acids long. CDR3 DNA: TGTGCCAGCAGTCCAGACTGGGGGGGCGAGCAGTACTTC. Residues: CASSPDWGGEQYF.

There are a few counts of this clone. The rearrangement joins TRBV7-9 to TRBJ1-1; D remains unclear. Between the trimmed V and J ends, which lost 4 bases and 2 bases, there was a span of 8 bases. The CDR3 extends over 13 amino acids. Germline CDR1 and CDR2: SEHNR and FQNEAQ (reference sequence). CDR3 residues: CASSSDPNTEAFF. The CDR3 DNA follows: TGTGCCAGCAGCTCGGACCCAAACACTGAAGCTTTCTTT. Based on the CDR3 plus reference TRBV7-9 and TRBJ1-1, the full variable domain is DTGVSQNPRHKITKRGQNVTFRCDPISEHNRLYWYRQTLGQGPEFLTYFQNEAQLEKSRLLSDRFSAERPKGSFSTLEIQRTEQGDSAMYLCASSSDPNTEAFFGQGTRLTVV.

In nucleotides, the CDR3 is TGTGCCAGCATTGGACAGGCGCAAGCCTACGAGCAGTACTTC. This sequence encodes CASIGQAQAYEQYF. This sequence joins TRBV6-4 and TRBJ2-7, with 7 bases aligning to TRBD1. With 7 bases clipped from V and 2 bases from J, the junction kept 8 bases outside the gene matches. CDR1 is MRHNA, CDR2 SNTAGT, per germline. The CDR3 totals 14 residues.

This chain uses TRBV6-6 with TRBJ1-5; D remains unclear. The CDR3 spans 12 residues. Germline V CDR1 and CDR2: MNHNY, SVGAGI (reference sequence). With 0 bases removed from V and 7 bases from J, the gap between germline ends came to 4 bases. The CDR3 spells CASSYSGQPQHF. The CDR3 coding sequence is TGTGCCAGCAGTTACTCCGGCCAGCCCCAGCATTTT.

DNA for the CDR3: TGTGCCAGCAGCTTAGTAAGGGGGATCGGCGAGCAGTACTTC. This translates into CASSLVRGIGEQYF. The V gene is TRBV7-9, the J gene TRBJ2-7, with D possibly being TRBD1 (6 bases). V lost 1 base to trimming and J lost 6 bases, with 13 bases between them. The CDR3 has 14 residues. The germline V gene encodes CDR1 SEHNR and CDR2 FQNEAQ (reference sequence).

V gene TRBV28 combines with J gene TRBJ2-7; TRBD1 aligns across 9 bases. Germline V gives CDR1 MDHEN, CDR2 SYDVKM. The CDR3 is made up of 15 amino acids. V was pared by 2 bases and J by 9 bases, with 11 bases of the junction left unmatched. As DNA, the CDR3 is TGTGCCAGCAGTTTAACGGTCGTCGGACAGGGGCGGCAGTACTTC. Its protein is CASSLTVVGQGRQYF.

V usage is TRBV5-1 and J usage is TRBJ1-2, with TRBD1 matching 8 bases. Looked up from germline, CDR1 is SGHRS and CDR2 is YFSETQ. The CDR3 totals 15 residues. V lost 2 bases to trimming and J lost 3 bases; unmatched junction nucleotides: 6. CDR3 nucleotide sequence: TGCGCCAGCAGCTTTATTCAGGGACAGGACTATGGCTACACCTTC. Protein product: CASSFIQGQDYGYTF.

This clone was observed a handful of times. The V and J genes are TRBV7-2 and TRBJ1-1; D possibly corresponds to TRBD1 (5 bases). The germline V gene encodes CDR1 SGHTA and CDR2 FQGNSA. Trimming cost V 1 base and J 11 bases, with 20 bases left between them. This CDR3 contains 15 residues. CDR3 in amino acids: CASSLVRGQGKRAFF. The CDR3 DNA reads TGTGCCAGCAGCTTAGTTCGCGGGCAGGGTAAAAGGGCTTTCTTT.

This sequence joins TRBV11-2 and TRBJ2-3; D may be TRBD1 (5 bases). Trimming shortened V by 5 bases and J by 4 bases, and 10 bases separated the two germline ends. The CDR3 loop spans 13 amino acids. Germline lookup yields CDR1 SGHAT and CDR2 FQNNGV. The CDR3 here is CASSVDRSDTQYF. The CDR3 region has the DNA TGTGCCAGCAGCGTTGACAGATCAGATACGCAGTATTTT.

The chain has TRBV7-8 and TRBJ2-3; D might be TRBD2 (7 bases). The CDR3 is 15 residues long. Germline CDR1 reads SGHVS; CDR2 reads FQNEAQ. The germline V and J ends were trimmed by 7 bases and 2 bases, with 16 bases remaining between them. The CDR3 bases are TGTGCCAGCAACCGAGGGGGGGAGCTCACAGATACGCAGTATTTT. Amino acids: CASNRGGELTDTQYF.

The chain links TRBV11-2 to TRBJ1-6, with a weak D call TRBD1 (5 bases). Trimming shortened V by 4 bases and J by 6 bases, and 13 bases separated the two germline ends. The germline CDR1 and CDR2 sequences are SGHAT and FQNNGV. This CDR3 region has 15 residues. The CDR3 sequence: CASSYRGALNSPLHF. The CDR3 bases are TGTGCCAGCAGCTATAGAGGGGCTCTTAATTCACCCCTCCACTTT.

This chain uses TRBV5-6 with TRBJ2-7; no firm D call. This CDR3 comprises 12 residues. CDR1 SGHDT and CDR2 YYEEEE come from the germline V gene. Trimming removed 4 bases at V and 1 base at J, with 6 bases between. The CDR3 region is CASSMGSYEQYF. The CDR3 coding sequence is TGTGCCAGCAGCATGGGATCCTACGAGCAGTACTTC.